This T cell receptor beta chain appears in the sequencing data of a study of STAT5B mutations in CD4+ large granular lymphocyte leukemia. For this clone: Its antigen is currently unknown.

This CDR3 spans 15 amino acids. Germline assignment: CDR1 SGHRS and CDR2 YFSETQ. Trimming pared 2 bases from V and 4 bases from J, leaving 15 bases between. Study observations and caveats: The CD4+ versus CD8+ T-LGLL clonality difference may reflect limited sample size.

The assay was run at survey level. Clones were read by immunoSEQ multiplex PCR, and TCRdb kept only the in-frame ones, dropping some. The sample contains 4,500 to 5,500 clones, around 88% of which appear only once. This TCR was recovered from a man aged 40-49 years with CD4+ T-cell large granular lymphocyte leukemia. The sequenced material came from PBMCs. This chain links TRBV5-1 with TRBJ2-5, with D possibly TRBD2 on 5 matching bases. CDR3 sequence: CASSLNHGIGETQYF. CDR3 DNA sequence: TGCGCCAGCAGCTTAAATCACGGGATCGGAGAGACCCAGTACTTC.